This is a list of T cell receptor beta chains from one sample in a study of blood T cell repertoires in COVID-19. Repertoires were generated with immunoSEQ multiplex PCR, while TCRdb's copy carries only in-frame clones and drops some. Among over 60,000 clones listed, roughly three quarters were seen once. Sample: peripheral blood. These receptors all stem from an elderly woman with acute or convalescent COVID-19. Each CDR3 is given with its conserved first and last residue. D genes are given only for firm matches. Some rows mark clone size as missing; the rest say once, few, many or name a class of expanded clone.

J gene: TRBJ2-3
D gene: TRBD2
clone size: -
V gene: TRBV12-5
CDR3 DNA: TGTGCTAGTGGGGGCCGAAGCGGGAGGGCTACAGATACGCAGTATTTT
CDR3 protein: CASGGRSGRATDTQYF

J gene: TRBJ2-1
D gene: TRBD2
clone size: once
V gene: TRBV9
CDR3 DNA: TGTGCCAGCAGCGTATCCGGTCTCGCGGGAGCTCTATACAATGAGCAGTTCTTC
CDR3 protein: CASSVSGLAGALYNEQFF

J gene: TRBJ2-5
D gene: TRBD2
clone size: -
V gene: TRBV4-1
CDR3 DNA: TGCGCCAGCAGCCAACGAGGACTAGCGGGACAGGAAGAGACCCAGTACTTC
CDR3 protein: CASSQRGLAGQEETQYF

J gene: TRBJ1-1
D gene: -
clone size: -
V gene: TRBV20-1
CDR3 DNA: TGCAGTGCTAGGGGCGGACTTGAAGCTTTCTTT
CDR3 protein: CSARGGLEAFF

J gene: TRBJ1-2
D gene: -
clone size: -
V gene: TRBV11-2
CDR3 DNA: TGTGCCAGCAGCTCGGAGGGGTTCTATGGCTACACCTTC
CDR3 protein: CASSSEGFYGYTF

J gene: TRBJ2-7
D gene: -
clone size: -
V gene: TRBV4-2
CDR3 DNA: TGTGCCAGCAGCCCGGGGACATTCTACGAGCAGTACTTC
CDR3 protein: CASSPGTFYEQYF

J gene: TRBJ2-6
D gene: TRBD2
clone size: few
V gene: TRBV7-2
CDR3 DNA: TGTGCCAGCAGCCTACAACAGGTACTAGCGGGAGCTGGGGCCAACGTCCTGACTTTC
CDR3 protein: CASSLQQVLAGAGANVLTF

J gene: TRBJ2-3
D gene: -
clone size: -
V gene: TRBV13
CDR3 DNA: TGTGCCAGCAGCTCCCCTGACTTACCCCCTGGCGATACGCAGTATTTT
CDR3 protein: CASSSPDLPPGDTQYF

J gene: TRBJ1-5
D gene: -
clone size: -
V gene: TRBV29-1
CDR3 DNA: TGCAGCGTTGCTGGACTGGATAGCAATCAGCCCCAGCATTTT
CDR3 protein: CSVAGLDSNQPQHF

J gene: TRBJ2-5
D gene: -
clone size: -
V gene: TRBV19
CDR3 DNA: TGTGCCAGTAGTATTATAGCAGAGACCCAGTACTTC
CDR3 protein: CASSIIAETQYF